This paragraph reports one T cell receptor beta chain. This sample was included in a study of blood T cell repertoires in COVID-19. Study context: The United States, Italy and Spain provided the acute and convalescent COVID-19 samples. PBMCs, B-cell-depleted T cells, or T cells provided the cDNA or gDNA that made up the material.

The CDR3 covers 15 residues. V shed 5 bases and J 8 bases; nucleotides not matched to a gene: 7. The germline V gene encodes CDR1 SGHVS and CDR2 FQNEAQ. As originally analysed: Amplified reference gene primers provided the basis for estimating nucleated cell counts. Assay used: immunoSEQ multiplex PCR; TCRdb lists only in-frame clones, some missing. The V and J calls and clone size were taken over from that table, and D and trimming were inferred from the DNA. The sample records about 89,000 clones, approximately 80% being singletons. The V gene is TRBV7-8, the J gene TRBJ2-2; 11 bases agree with TRBD2. The TCR originated in an elderly woman with acute or convalescent COVID-19. Source material: peripheral blood. CDR3 nucleotide sequence: TGTGCCAGCAGCATGGGACTAGCGGCCGCTGGGGAGCTGTTTTTT. It encodes CASSMGLAAAGELFF.